This TCR beta chain was sequenced during a study of Tregs in tolerant kidney transplant recipients. Study-wide findings and caveats: Activated donor B cell expansion appeared to reveal the most relevant donor-specific TCRbeta repertoire. The small number of patients limits these findings pending further validation. Biological reproducibility was not directly addressed in this study.

Germline CDR1 reads MNHEY; CDR2 reads SMNVEV (reference sequence). The CDR3 is made up of 16 amino acids. The J segment lost 1 base and the V segment lost 5 bases, leaving 9 bases of the junction unmatched. To note about this clone: The target antigen is unknown.

Using immunoSEQ multiplex PCR, the repertoire was profiled, and TCRdb retains in-frame clones only, with some absent. Seen here are hundreds of thousands of clones, around 82% observed once, and the top ten hold under 0.65%. Unstimulated regulatory T cells (CD4+CD25+CD127-), CD4+CD25- non-regulatory cells, CD4 and CD8 cells were FACS-sorted from thawed PBMCs. The TCR sequence derives from a human donor in good health. The specimen sequenced was CD4+ T cells from blood. J is TRBJ1-1 and V is TRBV27; 8 positions match TRBD1. The CDR3 coding sequence is TGTGCCAGCAGTCCGTCCTGGGGGACAGGGAACACTGAAGCTTTCTTT. The encoded protein is CASSPSWGTGNTEAFF.